Listed here is a single TCR beta chain. This specimen belongs to a study of shared clonotypes between healthy human individuals. Per the original methods: ImmunoSEQ output held junction-only sequences without quality scores, so filtering differed. Data came from immunoSEQ multiplex PCR; TCRdb stores just in-frame clones and leaves some out. V and J calls and clone size are as listed in that table; D and trimming were resolved from the DNA. The sample has approximately 460,000 clones, 60% to 80% seen once. The CDR3 has 16 amino acids. V trimming: 3 bases; J trimming: 7 bases; junction bases outside the gene matches: 17. Germline values: CDR1 SQVTM, CDR2 ANQGSEA. Healthy HIV-negative adults with no recent acute infections or vaccinations were recruited as donors. All the donors were Caucasian adults who lived in Nashville, Tennessee. Unsorted samples relied on about 90 million PBMCs, which served as the source of genomic DNA.

This receptor was obtained from a woman aged 35 to 49 in good health. Some clones in this sample may be carry-over from other donors' samples. Sequencing used PBMCs. J is TRBJ1-2 and V is TRBV29-1; 7 nucleotides agree with TRBD1. The CDR3 loop is CSVDPTGQTSRPGYTF. The CDR3 bases are TGCAGCGTTGATCCCACGGGACAGACAAGTAGGCCTGGCTACACCTTC.